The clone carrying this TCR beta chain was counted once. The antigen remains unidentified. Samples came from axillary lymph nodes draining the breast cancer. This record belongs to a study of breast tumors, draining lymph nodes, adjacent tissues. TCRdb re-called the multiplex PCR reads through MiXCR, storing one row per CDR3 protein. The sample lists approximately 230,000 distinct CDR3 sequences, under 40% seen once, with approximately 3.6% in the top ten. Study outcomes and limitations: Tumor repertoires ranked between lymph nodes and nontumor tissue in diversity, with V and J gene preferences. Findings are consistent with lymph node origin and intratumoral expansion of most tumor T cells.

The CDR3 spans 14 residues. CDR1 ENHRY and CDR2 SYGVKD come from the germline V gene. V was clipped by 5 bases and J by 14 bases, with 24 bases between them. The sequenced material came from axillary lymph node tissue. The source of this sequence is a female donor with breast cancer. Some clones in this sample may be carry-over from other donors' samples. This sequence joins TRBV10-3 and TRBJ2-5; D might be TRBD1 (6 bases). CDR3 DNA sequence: TGTGCCATCAGTCAGACGGACAGCCTGGGGACAACATACTTC. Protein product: CAISQTDSLGTTYF.